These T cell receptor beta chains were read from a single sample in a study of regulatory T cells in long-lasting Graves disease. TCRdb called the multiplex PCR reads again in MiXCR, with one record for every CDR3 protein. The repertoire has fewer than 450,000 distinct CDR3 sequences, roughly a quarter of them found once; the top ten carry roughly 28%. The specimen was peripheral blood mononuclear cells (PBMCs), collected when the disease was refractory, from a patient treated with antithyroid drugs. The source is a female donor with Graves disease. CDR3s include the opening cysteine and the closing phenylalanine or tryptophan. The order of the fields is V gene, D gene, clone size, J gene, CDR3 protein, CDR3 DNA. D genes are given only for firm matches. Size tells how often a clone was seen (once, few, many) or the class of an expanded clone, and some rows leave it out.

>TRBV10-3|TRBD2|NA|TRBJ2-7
CATSESGGGSYEQYF
TGTGCCACCAGTGAGTCGGGCGGCGGGAGTTACGAGCAGTACTTC
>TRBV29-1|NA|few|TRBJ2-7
CSVEDGLRDEQYF
TGCAGCGTTGAAGATGGGTTACGGGATGAGCAGTACTTC
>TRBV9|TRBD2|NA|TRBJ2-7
CASSPGGRDLYEQYF
TGTGCCAGCAGCCCGGGGGGTAGGGACCTCTACGAGCAGTACTTC
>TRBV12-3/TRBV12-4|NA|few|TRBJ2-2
CASSLYGSGELFF
TGTGCCAGCAGTTTATATGGCTCCGGGGAGCTGTTTTTT
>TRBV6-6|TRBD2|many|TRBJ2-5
CASSYSPSGKETQYF
TGTGCCAGCAGTTACTCGCCTAGCGGGAAGGAGACCCAGTACTTC
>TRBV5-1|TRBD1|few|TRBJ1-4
CASSYQGAKANEKLFF
TGCGCCAGCAGCTACCAGGGGGCGAAGGCTAATGAAAAACTGTTTTTT
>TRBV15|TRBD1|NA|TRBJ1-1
CATSSDRDTEAFF
TGTGCCACCAGCAGCGACAGGGACACTGAAGCTTTCTTT
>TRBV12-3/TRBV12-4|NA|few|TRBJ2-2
CASSFIGVGNTGELFF
TGTGCCAGCAGTTTCATAGGGGTGGGGAACACCGGGGAGCTGTTTTTT
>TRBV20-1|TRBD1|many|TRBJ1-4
CSARGVGQGTQKLFF
TGCAGTGCTAGAGGAGTAGGACAGGGAACGCAAAAACTGTTTTTT
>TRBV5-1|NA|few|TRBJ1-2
CASSLDRWGGYTF
TGCGCCAGCAGCTTGGACAGGTGGGGCGGCTACACCTTC